What follows is one TCR beta chain and its context. Sequenced by immunoSEQ multiplex PCR; TCRdb stores in-frame clones only, minus some. In the table there are about 220,000 clones, around 94% of which are singletons. This sample is drawn from a study of control samples from healthy donors and cancer patients. The V and J ends lost 1 base and 3 bases respectively, with 12 bases between them. The germline V gene encodes CDR1 SEHNR and CDR2 FQNEAQ (reference sequence). CDR3 length equals 15 residues. The chain links TRBV7-9 to TRBJ1-2; D might be TRBD1 (5 bases). What was sequenced was blood. This sequence originates from a man aged 45-65 years in good health. CDR3 amino acids: CASSLVVGADYGYTF. The CDR3 DNA reads TGTGCCAGCAGCTTAGTAGTAGGGGCTGACTATGGCTACACCTTC.